This T cell receptor (beta chain) was identified during a study of regulatory T cells in long-lasting Graves disease. Study in general: Less than 3 months of antithyroid drugs had been taken by newly diagnosed Graves' patients. Regarding the study as a whole: Possibly, accuracy suffered from the small sample size.

Germline CDR1 is SGHRS and CDR2 is YFSETQ. V dropped 2 bases and J dropped 0 bases, with 10 bases sitting between them. CDR3 size: 15 residues. Turning to this clonotype: Its antigen is as yet unknown.

The time point: newly diagnosed GD, antithyroid drugs for less than 3 months. Making the TCR library involved RNA that had been extracted from PBMCs. Investigators prepared the TCR beta libraries by applying iRepertoire HTBI primers and Arm-PCR of CDR3 regions. TCRdb analysed the multiplex PCR reads with MiXCR anew, one entry per CDR3 protein. Counted here are more than 400,000 distinct CDR3 sequences, 15% to 20% occurring once; the ten biggest clones make up 9% to 15%. This same sample was also part of a study on T cells in Graves' hyperthyroidism and ophthalmopathy. That report notes: If no ophthalmopathy progression occurred within 18 months, Graves' hyperthyroidism was stable.

This clonotype originated in a man aged 35-49 years with Graves disease. Source: peripheral blood mononuclear cells (PBMCs), taken at new diagnosis, from a patient treated with antithyroid drugs. The chain is built from TRBV5-1 and TRBJ2-3; D unresolved. The CDR3 region has the DNA TGCGCCAGCAGCTTACCCGGTTCTAGCACAGATACGCAGTATTTT. It yields the protein CASSLPGSSTDTQYF.